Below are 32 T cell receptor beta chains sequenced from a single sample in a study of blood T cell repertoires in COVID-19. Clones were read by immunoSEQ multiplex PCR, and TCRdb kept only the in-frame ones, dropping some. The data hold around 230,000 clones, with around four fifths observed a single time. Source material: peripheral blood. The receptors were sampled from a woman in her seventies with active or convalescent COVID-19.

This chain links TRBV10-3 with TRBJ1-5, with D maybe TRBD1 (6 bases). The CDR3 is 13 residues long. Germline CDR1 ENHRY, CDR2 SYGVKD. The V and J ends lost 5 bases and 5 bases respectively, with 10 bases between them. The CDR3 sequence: CAISQTGDQPQHF. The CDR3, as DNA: TGTGCCATCAGTCAGACAGGAGATCAGCCCCAGCATTTT.

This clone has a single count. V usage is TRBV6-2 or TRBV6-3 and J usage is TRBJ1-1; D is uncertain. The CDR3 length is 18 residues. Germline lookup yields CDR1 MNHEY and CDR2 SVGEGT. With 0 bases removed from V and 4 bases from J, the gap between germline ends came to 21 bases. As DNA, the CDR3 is TGTGCCAGCAGTTACTCGGTTAGGTCAGCCGGGTCTGGCACTGAAGCTTTCTTT. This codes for CASSYSVRSAGSGTEAFF.

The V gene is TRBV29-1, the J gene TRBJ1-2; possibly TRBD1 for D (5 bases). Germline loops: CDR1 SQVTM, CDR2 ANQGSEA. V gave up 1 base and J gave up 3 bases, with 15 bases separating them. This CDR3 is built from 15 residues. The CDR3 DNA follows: TGCAGCGTTGAAGCCTCGGGCAGGGTCGACTATGGCTACACCTTC. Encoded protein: CSVEASGRVDYGYTF.

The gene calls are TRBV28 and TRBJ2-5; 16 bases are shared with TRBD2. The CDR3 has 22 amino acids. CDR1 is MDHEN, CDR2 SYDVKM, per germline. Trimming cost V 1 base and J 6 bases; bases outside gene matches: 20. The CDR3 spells CASSLFLTGTSGRAVVDKTQYF. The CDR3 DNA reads TGTGCCAGCAGTTTATTCCTTACCGGGACTAGCGGGAGGGCCGTAGTGGACAAGACCCAGTACTTC. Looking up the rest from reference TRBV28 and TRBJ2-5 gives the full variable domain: DVKVTQSSRYLVKRTGEKVFLECVQDMDHENMFWYRQDPGLGLRLIYFSYDVKMKEKGDIPEGYSVSREKKERFSLILESASTNQTSMYLCASSLFLTGTSGRAVVDKTQYFGPGTRLLVL.

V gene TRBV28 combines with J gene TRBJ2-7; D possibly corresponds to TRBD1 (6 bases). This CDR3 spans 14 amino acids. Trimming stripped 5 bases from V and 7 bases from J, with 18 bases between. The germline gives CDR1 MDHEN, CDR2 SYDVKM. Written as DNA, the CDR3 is TGTGCCAGCAGTGAGGGGACAAGCCTACTAGAGCAGTACTTC. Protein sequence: CASSEGTSLLEQYF.

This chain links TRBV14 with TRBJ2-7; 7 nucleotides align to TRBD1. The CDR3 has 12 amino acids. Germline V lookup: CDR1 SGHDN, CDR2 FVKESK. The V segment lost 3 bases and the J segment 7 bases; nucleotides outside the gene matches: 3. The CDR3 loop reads CASSHRGWEQYF. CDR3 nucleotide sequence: TGTGCCAGCAGCCACAGGGGGTGGGAGCAGTACTTC.

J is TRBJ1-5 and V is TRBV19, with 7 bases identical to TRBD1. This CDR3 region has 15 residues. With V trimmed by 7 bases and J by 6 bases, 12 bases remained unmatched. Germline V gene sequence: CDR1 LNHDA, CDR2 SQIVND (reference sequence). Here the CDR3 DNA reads TGTGCCAGTAACCCGAGACAGGGCCCCACTCAGCCCCAGCATTTT. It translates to CASNPRQGPTQPQHF.

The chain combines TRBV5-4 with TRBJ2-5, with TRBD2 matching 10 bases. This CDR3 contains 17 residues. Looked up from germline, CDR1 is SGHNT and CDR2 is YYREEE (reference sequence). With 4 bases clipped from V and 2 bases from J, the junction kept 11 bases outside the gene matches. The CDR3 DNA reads TGTGCCAGCAGCCGCACCCCGACTAGCGGGTATCAAGAGACCCAGTACTTC. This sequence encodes CASSRTPTSGYQETQYF.

The CDR3 loop is CASSLAGPRDTEAFF. CDR3 coding DNA: TGTGCCAGCAGCTTGGCCGGGCCCAGGGATACTGAAGCTTTCTTT. This chain links TRBV7-9 with TRBJ1-1; tentatively, D is TRBD1 (5 bases). The V gene lost 3 bases and the J gene lost 5 bases, with 16 bases spanning the gap. In germline, CDR1 is SEHNR, CDR2 FQNEAQ (reference sequence). This CDR3 region has 15 residues.

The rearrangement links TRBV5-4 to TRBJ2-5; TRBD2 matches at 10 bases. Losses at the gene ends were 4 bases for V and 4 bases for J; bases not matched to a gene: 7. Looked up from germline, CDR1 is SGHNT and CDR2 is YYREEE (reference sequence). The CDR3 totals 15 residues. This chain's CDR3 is CASSTKLAGIETQYF. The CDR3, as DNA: TGTGCCAGCAGCACAAAACTAGCGGGGATAGAGACCCAGTACTTC.

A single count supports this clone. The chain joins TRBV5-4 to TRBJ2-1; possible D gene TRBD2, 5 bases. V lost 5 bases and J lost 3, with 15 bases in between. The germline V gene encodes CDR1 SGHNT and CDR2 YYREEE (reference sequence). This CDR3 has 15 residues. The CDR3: CASRVDRGSYNEQFF. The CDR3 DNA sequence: TGTGCCAGCAGGGTTGACCGTGGGAGCTACAATGAGCAGTTCTTC. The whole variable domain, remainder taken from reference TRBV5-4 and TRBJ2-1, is ETGVTQSPTHLIKTRGQQVTLRCSSQSGHNTVSWYQQALGQGPQFIFQYYREEENGRGNFPPRFSGLQFPNYSSELNVNALELDDSALYLCASRVDRGSYNEQFFGPGTRLTVL.

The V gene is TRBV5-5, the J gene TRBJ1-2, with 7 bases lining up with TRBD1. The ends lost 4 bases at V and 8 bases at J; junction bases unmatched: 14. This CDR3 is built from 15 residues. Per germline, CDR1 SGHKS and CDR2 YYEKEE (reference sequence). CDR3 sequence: CASSPGGTALWGYTF. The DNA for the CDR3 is TGTGCCAGCAGCCCTGGAGGGACAGCGTTATGGGGCTACACCTTC.

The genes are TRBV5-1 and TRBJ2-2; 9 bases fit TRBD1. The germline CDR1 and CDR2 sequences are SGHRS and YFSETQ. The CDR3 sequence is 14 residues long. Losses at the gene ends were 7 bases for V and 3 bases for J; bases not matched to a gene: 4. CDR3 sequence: CASGGTGYTGELFF. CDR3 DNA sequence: TGCGCCAGCGGTGGGACAGGGTACACCGGGGAGCTGTTTTTT.

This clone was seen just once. For the CDR3, the DNA is TGTGCCAGCAGTGAAGGGGGTGCGGGAGTTGGAAATGAGCAGTTCTTC. Residues: CASSEGGAGVGNEQFF. V usage is TRBV6-1 and J usage is TRBJ2-1; 7 bases match TRBD2. Germline V gene sequence: CDR1 MNHNS, CDR2 SASEGT. The CDR3 totals 16 residues. With V trimmed by 1 base and J by 7 bases, 10 bases remained unmatched.

The CDR3 is CASAPTGTTTMNTEAFF. CDR3 coding DNA: TGCGCCAGCGCCCCGACAGGTACGACTACTATGAACACTGAAGCTTTCTTT. The rearrangement uses TRBV23-1 and TRBJ1-1, with a weak D call TRBD1 (6 bases). TRBV23-1 is an open reading frame, and its role is uncertain. Trimming removed 8 bases from V and 0 bases from J, with 22 bases in between. The CDR3 is 17 amino acids.

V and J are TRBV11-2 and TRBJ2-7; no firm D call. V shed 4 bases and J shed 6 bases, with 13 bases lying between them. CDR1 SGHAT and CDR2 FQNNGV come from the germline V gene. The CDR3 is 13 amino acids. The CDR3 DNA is TGTGCCAGCAGCTCTGATCGACAAGGCGAGCAGTACTTC. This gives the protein CASSSDRQGEQYF.

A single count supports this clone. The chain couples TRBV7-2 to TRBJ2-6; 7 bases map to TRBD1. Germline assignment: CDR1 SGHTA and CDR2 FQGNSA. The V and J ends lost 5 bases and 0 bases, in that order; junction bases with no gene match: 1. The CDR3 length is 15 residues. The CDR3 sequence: CASSPGGSGANVLTF. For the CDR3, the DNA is TGTGCCAGCAGCCCAGGGGGCTCTGGGGCCAACGTCCTGACTTTC.

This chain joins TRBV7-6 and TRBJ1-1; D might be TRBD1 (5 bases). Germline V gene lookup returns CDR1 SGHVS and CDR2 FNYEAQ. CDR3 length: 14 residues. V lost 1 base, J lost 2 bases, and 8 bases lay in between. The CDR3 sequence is CASSLGQRNTEAFF. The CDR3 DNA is TGTGCCAGCAGCTTAGGACAGCGAAACACTGAAGCTTTCTTT. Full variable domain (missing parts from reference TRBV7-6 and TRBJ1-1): GAGVSQSPRYKVTKRGQDVALRCDPISGHVSLYWYRQALGQGPEFLTYFNYEAQQDKSGLPNDRFSAERPEGSISTLTIQRTEQRDSAMYRCASSLGQRNTEAFFGQGTRLTVV.

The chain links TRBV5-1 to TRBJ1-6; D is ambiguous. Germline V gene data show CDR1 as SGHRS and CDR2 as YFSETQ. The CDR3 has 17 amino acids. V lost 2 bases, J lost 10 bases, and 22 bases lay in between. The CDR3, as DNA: TGCGCCAGCAGCTTAACTAGAGGACGCAACGCGGGGTCACCCCTCCACTTT. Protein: CASSLTRGRNAGSPLHF.

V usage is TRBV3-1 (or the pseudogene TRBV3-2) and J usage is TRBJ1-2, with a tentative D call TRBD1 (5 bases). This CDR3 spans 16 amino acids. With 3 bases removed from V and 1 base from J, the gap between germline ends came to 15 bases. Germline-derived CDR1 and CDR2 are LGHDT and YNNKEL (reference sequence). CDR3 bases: TGTGCCAGCAGCCAGAAAGGACACAGCTATAACTATGGCTACACCTTC. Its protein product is CASSQKGHSYNYGYTF.

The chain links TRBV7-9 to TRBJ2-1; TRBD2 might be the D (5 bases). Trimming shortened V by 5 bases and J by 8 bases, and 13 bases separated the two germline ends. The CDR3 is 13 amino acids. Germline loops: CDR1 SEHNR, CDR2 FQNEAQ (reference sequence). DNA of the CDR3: TGTGCCAGCAGCGAGGCTAGCCGTGATGAGCAGTTCTTC. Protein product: CASSEASRDEQFF. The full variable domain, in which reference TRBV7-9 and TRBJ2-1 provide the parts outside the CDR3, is DTGVSQNPRHKITKRGQNVTFRCDPISEHNRLYWYRQTLGQGPEFLTYFQNEAQLEKSRLLSDRFSAERPKGSFSTLEIQRTEQGDSAMYLCASSEASRDEQFFGPGTRLTVL.

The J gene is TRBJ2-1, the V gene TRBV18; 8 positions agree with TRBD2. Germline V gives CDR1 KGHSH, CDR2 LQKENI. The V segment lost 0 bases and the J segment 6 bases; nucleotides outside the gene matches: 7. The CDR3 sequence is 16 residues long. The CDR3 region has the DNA TGTGCCAGCTCACCACCTGCGGGAGGCCAGGGCAATGAGCAGTTCTTC. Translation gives CASSPPAGGQGNEQFF. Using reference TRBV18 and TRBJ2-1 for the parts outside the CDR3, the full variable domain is NAGVMQNPRHLVRRRGQEARLRCSPMKGHSHVYWYRQLPEEGLKFMVYLQKENIIDESGMPKERFSAEFPKEGPSILRIQQVVRGDSAAYFCASSPPAGGQGNEQFFGPGTRLTVL.

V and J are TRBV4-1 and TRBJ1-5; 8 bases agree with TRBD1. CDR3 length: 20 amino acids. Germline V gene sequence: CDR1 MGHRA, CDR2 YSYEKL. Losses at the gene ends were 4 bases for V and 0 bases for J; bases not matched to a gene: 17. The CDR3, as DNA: TGCGCCAGCAGCCCCATAAGGGGCACAGGGGGGTTTTATAGCAATCAGCCCCAGCATTTT. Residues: CASSPIRGTGGFYSNQPQHF.

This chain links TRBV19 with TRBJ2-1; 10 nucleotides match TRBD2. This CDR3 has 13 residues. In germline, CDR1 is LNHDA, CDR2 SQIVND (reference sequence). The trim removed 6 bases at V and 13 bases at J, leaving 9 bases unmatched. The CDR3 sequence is CASSDSGRVAQFF. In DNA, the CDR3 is TGTGCCAGTAGCGACAGCGGGAGGGTCGCTCAGTTCTTC. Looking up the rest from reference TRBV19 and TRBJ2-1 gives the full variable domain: DGGITQSPKYLFRKEGQNVTLSCEQNLNHDAMYWYRQDPGQGLRLIYYSQIVNDFQKGDIAEGYSVSREKKESFPLTVTSAQKNPTAFYLCASSDSGRVAQFFGPGTRLTVL.

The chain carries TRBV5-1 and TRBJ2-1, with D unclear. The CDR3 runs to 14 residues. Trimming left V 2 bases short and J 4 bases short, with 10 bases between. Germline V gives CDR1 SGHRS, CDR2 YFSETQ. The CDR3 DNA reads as TGCGCCAGCAGCTTTGCGGTCGGGTACAATGAGCAGTTCTTC. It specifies CASSFAVGYNEQFF.

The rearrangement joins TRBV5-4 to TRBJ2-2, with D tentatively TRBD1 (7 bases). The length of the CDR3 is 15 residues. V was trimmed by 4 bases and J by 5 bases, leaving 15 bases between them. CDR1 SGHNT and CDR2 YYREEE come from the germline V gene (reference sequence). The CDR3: CASSHRQGGTGELFF. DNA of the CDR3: TGTGCCAGCAGCCATCGACAGGGAGGTACCGGGGAGCTGTTTTTT.

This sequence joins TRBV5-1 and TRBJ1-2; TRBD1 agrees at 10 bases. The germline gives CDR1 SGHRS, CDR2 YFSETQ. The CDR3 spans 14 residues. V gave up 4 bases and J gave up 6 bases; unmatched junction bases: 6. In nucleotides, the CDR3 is TGCGCCAGCAGCACGGGGACAGGGGAGAATGGCTACACCTTC. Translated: CASSTGTGENGYTF. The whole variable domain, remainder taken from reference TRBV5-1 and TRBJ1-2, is KAGVTQTPRYLIKTRGQQVTLSCSPISGHRSVSWYQQTPGQGLQFLFEYFSETQRNKGNFPGRFSGRQFSNSRSEMNVSTLELGDSALYLCASSTGTGENGYTFGSGTRLTVV.

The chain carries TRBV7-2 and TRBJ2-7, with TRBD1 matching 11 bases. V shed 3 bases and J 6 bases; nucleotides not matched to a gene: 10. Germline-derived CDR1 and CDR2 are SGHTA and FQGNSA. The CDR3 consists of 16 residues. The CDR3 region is CASSLMEPGTGGEQYF. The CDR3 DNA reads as TGTGCCAGCAGCTTGATGGAACCCGGGACAGGGGGCGAGCAGTACTTC.

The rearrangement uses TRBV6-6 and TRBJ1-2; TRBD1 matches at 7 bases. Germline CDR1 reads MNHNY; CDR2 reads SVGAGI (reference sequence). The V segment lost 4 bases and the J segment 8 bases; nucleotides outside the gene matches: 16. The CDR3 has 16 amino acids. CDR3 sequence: CASSSLTGSSLLGYTF. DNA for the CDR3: TGTGCCAGCAGTTCATTGACAGGGAGCTCCCTTTTGGGCTACACCTTC.

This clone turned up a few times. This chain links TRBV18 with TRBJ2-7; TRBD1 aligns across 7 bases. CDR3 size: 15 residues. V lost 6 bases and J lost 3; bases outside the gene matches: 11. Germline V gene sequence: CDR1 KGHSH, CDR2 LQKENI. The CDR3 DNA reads TGTGCCAGCTCGCCGACGACAGGGCAACTCTACGAGCAGTACTTC. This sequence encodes CASSPTTGQLYEQYF. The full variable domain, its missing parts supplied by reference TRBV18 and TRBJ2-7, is NAGVMQNPRHLVRRRGQEARLRCSPMKGHSHVYWYRQLPEEGLKFMVYLQKENIIDESGMPKERFSAEFPKEGPSILRIQQVVRGDSAAYFCASSPTTGQLYEQYFGPGTRLTVT.

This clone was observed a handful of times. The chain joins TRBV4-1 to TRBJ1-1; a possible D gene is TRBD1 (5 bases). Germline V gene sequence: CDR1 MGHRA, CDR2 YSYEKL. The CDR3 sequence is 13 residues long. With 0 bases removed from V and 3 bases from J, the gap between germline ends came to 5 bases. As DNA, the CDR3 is TGCGCCAGCAGCCAAGACAGGGACACTGAAGCTTTCTTT. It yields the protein CASSQDRDTEAFF.

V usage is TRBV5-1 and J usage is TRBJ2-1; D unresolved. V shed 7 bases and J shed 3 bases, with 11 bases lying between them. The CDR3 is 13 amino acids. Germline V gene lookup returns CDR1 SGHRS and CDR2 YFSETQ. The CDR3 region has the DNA TGCGCCAGCCAGAAAGACAACTACAATGAGCAGTTCTTC. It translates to CASQKDNYNEQFF.